This T cell receptor (beta chain) was retrieved from a study of PD-1 blockade in classical Hodgkin lymphoma. Overall study: Once every 2 weeks, patients received intravenous nivolumab at 3 mg/kg. Study observations and caveats: Healthy donors reportedly exceeded newly diagnosed patients in baseline TCR diversity. Diversity in CD4+ TCRs, unlike that measured in CD8+ TCRs, had risen significantly by C4D1. Prior therapy or disease activity may underlie the repertoire differences, whose causes remain undefined.

Regarding this clone: Its specificity is unknown.

Only in-frame clones appear in the TCRdb table, and some are missing; sequencing was by immunoSEQ multiplex PCR. In the table there are 80,000 to 95,000 clones, about 83% of which are singletons. Time point defined: cycle 4 day 1 (C4D1), after around six weeks of nivolumab. No patient escaped relapse after autologous stem cell transplantation, and brentuximab vedotin exposure varied. This sequence originates from a human donor with classical Hodgkin lymphoma. Material: peripheral blood mononuclear cells (PBMCs), obtained before the fourth cycle of nivolumab.

DNA for the CDR3: TGTGCCAGCTCACCAACACGGCTCACGGGGGCCAACGTCCTGACTTTC. Its protein product is CASSPTRLTGANVLTF. The chain couples TRBV18 to TRBJ2-6; no definite D call. The V gene's germline CDR1 is KGHSH and CDR2 LQKENI. The V and J ends lost 2 bases and 4 bases respectively, with 12 bases between them. The CDR3 sequence is 16 residues long.